Here is one T cell receptor beta chain with its context. The antigen remains unidentified. This entry belongs to a study of Graves' ophthalmopathy and Graves' hyperthyroidism. For repertoire sequencing, the TCR beta CDR3 regions were amplified from RNA transcripts. The first-round RT-PCR employed HTBI primers together with the Qiagen OneStep RT-PCR kit. A multiplex PCR was then performed as the second round. Each CDR3 protein gets one entry after TCRdb re-called the multiplex PCR reads with MiXCR. The data contain 340,000 or so distinct CDR3 sequences, roughly 17% of them seen just once; the ten biggest clones take up approximately 13%. V lost 5 bases to trimming and J lost 5 bases; unmatched junction nucleotides: 11. Germline V lookup: CDR1 MNHEY, CDR2 SMNVEV (reference sequence). This CDR3 contains 15 residues. The study's findings and limits: For predicting ophthalmopathy progression, the model had 60% to 71% sensitivity and 72.22% specificity.

The chain employs TRBV27 and TRBJ2-7, with 8 bases aligning to TRBD2. The TCR comes from an adult man with Graves' ophthalmopathy. Sequenced input: peripheral blood. The CDR3: CASSAGLVVPHEQYF. In DNA form, the CDR3 reads TGTGCCAGCAGTGCGGGACTAGTGGTTCCCCACGAGCAGTACTTC.